The TCR beta chain under discussion was sequenced for a study of CD8+ T cells in alopecia areata. Study in general: Twice a day, 5 to 10 mg of oral tofacitinib was administered to treated patients.

As to treatment: oral pan-JAK inhibitor, 5-10 mg twice daily. Lesional scalp tissue (obtained by punch biopsy) and peripheral blood were collected from alopecia areata patients. PBMCs were stained for CD3, CD4 and CD8, and CD4+ and CD8+ T cells were sorted. Extracted from the samples, RNA was reverse transcribed into cDNA to serve as the sequencing template. Data came from immunoSEQ multiplex PCR; TCRdb stores just in-frame clones and leaves some out. There are 95,000 to 100,000 clones in the sample; 50% to 75% occur only once, and 15% to 19% lies in the top ten. Per germline, CDR1 GTSNPN and CDR2 SVGIG (reference sequence). V was pared by 0 bases and J by 3 bases, with 14 bases of the junction left unmatched. CDR3 length: 18 residues.

The chain carries TRBV30 and TRBJ2-7, with 10 bases identical to TRBD2. The sequence was obtained from a human donor with alopecia areata. The sequencing here drew on CD8+ T cells sorted from blood, taken at week 4, from a patient treated with tofacitinib. CDR3 nucleotide sequence: TGTGCCTGGAGTGTACTCAACCCGGGACTAGCGCCTTTCTACGAGCAGTACTTC. This codes for CAWSVLNPGLAPFYEQYF. The variable domain in full, completed from reference TRBV30 and TRBJ2-7, reads SQTIHQWPATLVQPVGSPLSLECTVEGTSNPNLYWYRQAAGRGLQLLFYSVGIGQISSEVPQNLSASRPQDRQFILSSKKLLLSDSGFYLCAWSVLNPGLAPFYEQYFGPGTRLTVT.